The entry below describes one TCR beta chain. No antigen is known for it. This entry comes from a study of blood T cells in healthy people across ages. Sample-barcoded 5' priming and a J-beta primer mix drove a second PCR of about 6 to 12 cycles. Every cDNA molecule bore a tag from a template-switch adaptor containing 12 random nucleotides. TCRdb re-called the 5' RACE reads through MiXCR, storing one row per CDR3 protein. This sample yields 800,000 or so distinct CDR3 sequences, of which around 45% are seen a single time; approximately 18% belongs to the top ten. The sample, 9 to 10 milliliters of peripheral blood, was drawn from each donor. Per individual sample, total RNA of at least 6 micrograms was extracted. Looked up from germline, CDR1 is SQVTM and CDR2 is ANQGSEA. The CDR3 is 12 residues long. The V end was cut by 4 bases, the J end by 3 bases, with 9 bases between. Study-wide results and limits: The diversity estimates, figures obtained from one million T cells, were considered underestimates.

The rearrangement joins TRBV29-1 to TRBJ1-2; maybe TRBD1 (6 bases). Sequencing input: blood. The sequence was collected from a man of 80 years or more in good health. In nucleotides, the CDR3 is TGCAGCGTTGCACAGGGCGACTATGGCTACACCTTC. The encoded protein is CSVAQGDYGYTF.